The 24 T cell receptor beta chains given below trace back to one sample, sequenced in a study of CD8 T cells in ankylosing spondylitis. A single record per CDR3 protein comes from TCRdb applying MiXCR to the 5' RACE reads. The table has hundreds of thousands of distinct CDR3 sequences, around 20% seen once. Sequenced material: blood, either unsorted or a sorted T cell fraction (not recorded which). All receptors derive from a male donor with ankylosing spondylitis or in good health (not recorded which).

This clonotype was found a few times. The chain recombines TRBV10-3 with TRBJ2-1; D unclear. The V gene lost 0 bases and the J gene lost 15 bases, with 12 bases spanning the gap. The CDR3 consists of 12 residues. Looked up from germline, CDR1 is ENHRY and CDR2 is SYGVKD. This chain's CDR3 is CAISESSGPGFF. The CDR3 nucleotides are TGTGCCATCAGTGAGTCTTCCGGACCCGGGTTCTTC.

This clonotype was counted between two and nine times. This chain links TRBV5-1 with TRBJ2-7, with 9 positions matching TRBD2. This CDR3 contains 14 residues. Trimming took 0 bases from V and 5 from J; bases not matched to a gene: 3. Germline assignment: CDR1 SGHRS and CDR2 YFSETQ. This CDR3 reads CASSLGGRGDEQYV. The DNA of the CDR3 is TGCGCCAGCAGCTTGGGCGGGAGGGGCGACGAGCAGTACGTC.

The sample holds a few counts of this clonotype. The chain joins TRBV2 to TRBJ1-1; tentative D call: TRBD1 (6 bases). Germline CDR1 and CDR2: SNHLY and FYNNEI. With 3 bases removed from V and 6 bases from J, the gap between germline ends came to 17 bases. The CDR3 contains 15 residues. CDR3 bases: TGTGCCAGCAGTGAGGGGGCGATTCTAGTGTCTGAAGCTTTCTTT. This sequence encodes CASSEGAILVSEAFF.

This clonotype was picked up many times. CDR3 sequence reads: CSARDPGTANTEAFF. CDR3 DNA: TGCAGTGCTAGAGACCCAGGGACGGCGAACACTGAAGCTTTCTTT. The V call is TRBV20-1, the J call TRBJ1-1; tentative D call: TRBD1 (5 bases). The CDR3 runs 15 residues. Between the trimmed V and J ends, which lost 0 bases and 1 base, there was a span of 12 bases. Germline V gene lookup returns CDR1 DFQATT and CDR2 SNEGSKA (reference sequence).

This clonotype was found a few times. The chain is built from TRBV20-1 and TRBJ2-3, with TRBD2 matching 12 bases. The CDR3 totals 14 residues. J was trimmed by 6 bases and V by 0 bases; bases with no gene match: 1. The V gene's germline CDR1 is DFQATT and CDR2 SNEGSKA (reference sequence). CDR3 sequence (DNA): TGCAGTGCTAGAGACACTAGCGGGGGGGATACGCAGTATTTT. Translating it yields CSARDTSGGDTQYF.

The V call is TRBV10-2, the J call TRBJ1-2; 10 bases are a match to TRBD1. The V gene's germline CDR1 is WSHSY and CDR2 SAAADI. Trimming took 6 bases from V and 6 from J; bases not matched to a gene: 7. CDR3 size: 14 residues. CDR3 DNA sequence: TGCGCCAGCAGCAGGACAGGGGGTTTCGATGGCTACACCTTC. As protein: CASSRTGGFDGYTF.

This clonotype occurred many times. The chain uses TRBV12-3 or TRBV12-4 and TRBJ1-3; D is ambiguous. Trimming stripped 6 bases from V and 6 bases from J, with 9 bases between. This CDR3 is 12 amino acids long. The DNA of the CDR3 is TGTGCCAGCAGGCCGATCATAAACACCATATATTTT. Protein: CASRPIINTIYF.

To note about this clonotype: Mismatch with germline at one junction end may stem from a read error. The V call is TRBV7-2, the J call TRBJ1-6; 7 bases agree with TRBD1. The CDR3 is 14 amino acids. Germline CDR1 is SGHTA and CDR2 is FQGNSA. Here the CDR3 DNA reads TGTGCCAGCAGCGTAGGGGGCCCTCGGGCCCTCCGTCCCTTT. Its protein is CASSVGGPRALRPF.

This chain connects TRBV12-3 or TRBV12-4 to TRBJ2-1, with D perhaps assigned TRBD1 or TRBD2 (5 bases each). V was trimmed by 5 bases and J by 10 bases, leaving 27 bases between them. The CDR3 consists of 17 residues. The CDR3 nucleotides read TGTGCCAGCAGTCCCCGTGATTTGACAGTACCCTGGGGGGAGCAGTTCTTC. This translates into CASSPRDLTVPWGEQFF.

The gene calls are TRBV5-1 and TRBJ2-3; D is undetermined. CDR1 is SGHRS and CDR2 is YFSETQ in the germline V gene. The V gene lost 2 bases and the J gene lost 9 bases, with 13 bases spanning the gap. The CDR3 runs 13 residues. CDR3 nucleotides: TGCGCCAGCAGCTTAGAGAAAGGCAGCACGCAGTATTTT. This encodes CASSLEKGSTQYF.

This clonotype was seen more than once but under ten times. The CDR3 DNA reads TGTGCCACCGACACAGGGACAGAAAATGAAGCTTTCTTT. Translating it yields CATDTGTENEAFF. The rearrangement uses TRBV10-3 and TRBJ1-1; 7 bases are a match to TRBD1. Germline V gene data show CDR1 as ENHRY and CDR2 as SYGVKD. J was trimmed by 7 bases and V by 10 bases; bases with no gene match: 12. The CDR3 is made up of 13 amino acids.

This clonotype was counted between two and nine times. V is TRBV12-3 or TRBV12-4 and J is TRBJ1-2; tentative D call: TRBD1 (6 bases). Between the trimmed V and J ends, which lost 4 bases and 0 bases, there was a span of 12 bases. The CDR3 runs to 15 residues. CDR3 sequence: CASSSRQEPNYGYTF. The DNA for the CDR3 is TGTGCCAGCAGTTCCAGACAGGAGCCTAACTATGGCTACACCTTC.

This clonotype was picked up a small number of times. The chain combines TRBV28 with TRBJ1-2; a possible D gene is TRBD1 (5 bases). This CDR3 comprises 15 residues. The germline V gene has CDR1 MDHEN and CDR2 SYDVKM. V gave up 2 bases and J gave up 1 base, with 11 bases separating them. CDR3 nucleotides: TGTGCCAGCAGTTTACAGGCAGGGATTAACTATGGCTACACCTTC. This sequence encodes CASSLQAGINYGYTF.

The genes are TRBV9 and TRBJ1-2, with 7 bases that match TRBD1. Per the germline V gene, CDR1 is SGDLS and CDR2 is YYNGEE. The CDR3 spans 14 residues. V lost 4 bases and J lost 4; bases outside the gene matches: 7. The CDR3 region is CASSPQGGGYGYTF. As DNA, the CDR3 is TGTGCCAGCAGCCCTCAGGGGGGAGGCTATGGCTACACCTTC.

This clonotype was seen repeatedly, ten times or more. The chain has TRBV24-1 and TRBJ2-3; unclear D gene. The CDR3 sequence is 13 residues long. Looked up from germline, CDR1 is KGHDR and CDR2 is SFDVKD. V was trimmed by 4 bases and J by 2 bases, leaving 6 bases between them. The CDR3 DNA is TGTGCCACCAGTGACAGAGTCACAGATACGCAGTATTTT. Its protein product is CATSDRVTDTQYF.

This clonotype was detected a few times. The rearrangement joins TRBV29-1 to TRBJ2-7; TRBD2 aligns across 9 bases. Germline V gene data show CDR1 as SQVTM and CDR2 as ANQGSEA. Trimming at V came to 4 bases and at J to 0 bases, leaving 22 bases not matched to a gene. The CDR3 contains 20 residues. The CDR3 DNA reads as TGCAGCGTTGCGGCGGGGGTCAGGCCGTACCTAGCGGGAAACTCCTACGAGCAGTACGTC. The encoded protein is CSVAAGVRPYLAGNSYEQYV.

There are a few counts of this clonotype. The CDR3 DNA sequence: TGCGCCAGCAGCGCCGACTCTAGCTCCTACAATGAGCAGTTCTTC. Its protein product is CASSADSSSYNEQFF. The V gene is TRBV5-1, the J gene TRBJ2-1, with D hard to call. V shed 4 bases and J shed 0 bases, with 11 bases lying between them. Germline V gene data show CDR1 as SGHRS and CDR2 as YFSETQ. The CDR3 is 15 residues long.

This clonotype was counted ten times or more. The CDR3 here is CASSVDGRAASEQYV. In DNA, the CDR3 is TGTGCCAGCAGCGTAGATGGCAGGGCAGCGTCCGAGCAGTACGTC. J is TRBJ2-7 and V is TRBV9, with a tentative D call TRBD1 (5 bases). This CDR3 region has 15 residues. Germline values: CDR1 SGDLS, CDR2 YYNGEE. With 0 bases removed from V and 6 bases from J, the gap between germline ends came to 16 bases.

This clonotype appeared many times. The chain carries TRBV20-1 and TRBJ1-5; a weak D match, TRBD1 (6 bases). V was clipped by 1 base and J by 2 bases, with 12 bases between them. The V gene's germline CDR1 is DFQATT and CDR2 SNEGSKA (reference sequence). CDR3 length: 15 amino acids. CDR3 bases: TGCAGTGCTAGAGGACAGGCTAGCGGCAATCAGCCCCAGCATTTT. Amino acids: CSARGQASGNQPQHF.

The chain links TRBV18 to TRBJ2-7; 13 bases map to TRBD2. J gave up 4 bases and V 6 bases, and 3 bases lay outside the gene matches. This CDR3 is 14 amino acids long. The V gene's germline CDR1 is KGHSH and CDR2 LQKENI. DNA of the CDR3: TGTGCCAGCTCTAGGACTAGCGGGAGTTACGAGCAGTACGTC. Amino acids: CASSRTSGSYEQYV.

The chain carries TRBV11-2 and TRBJ2-1; D gene unclear. V lost 8 bases, J lost 9 bases, and 17 bases lay in between. This CDR3 is built from 13 residues. CDR1 is SGHAT and CDR2 is FQNNGV in the germline V gene. CDR3 in DNA: TGTGCCAGCGGTCGCTCCCAGTCCACTGAGCAGTTCTTC. Translating it yields CASGRSQSTEQFF.

Only a few counts were recorded for this clonotype. This chain connects TRBV7-2 to TRBJ2-3; 7 bases are a match to TRBD1. CDR1 SGHTA and CDR2 FQGNSA come from the germline V gene. The CDR3 spans 15 residues. The V gene end was trimmed by 4 bases and the J gene end by 1 base; junction bases not matched to a gene: 5. The CDR3 protein is CASSYNRGRTDTQYF. The CDR3 DNA reads as TGTGCCAGCAGCTATAACAGGGGCCGCACAGATACGCAGTATTTT. The full variable domain, completed using reference TRBV7-2 and TRBJ2-3, is GAGVSQSPSNKVTEKGKDVELRCDPISGHTALYWYRQSLGQGLEFLIYFQGNSAPDKSGLPSDRFSAERTGGSVSTLTIQRTQQEDSAVYLCASSYNRGRTDTQYFGPGTRLTVL.

This clonotype was picked up many times. The chain recombines TRBV11-2 with TRBJ2-5, with 11 bases identical to TRBD1. Germline V lookup: CDR1 SGHAT, CDR2 FQNNGV. CDR3 length: 16 residues. The V and J ends lost 5 bases and 3 bases, in that order; junction bases with no gene match: 8. Here the CDR3 reads CASSHRDRGTKETQYF. The CDR3 DNA reads as TGTGCCAGCAGCCACCGGGACAGGGGGACAAAAGAGACCCAGTACTTC.

The rearrangement joins TRBV25-1 to TRBJ2-3, with a possible D match to TRBD2 (5 bases). The CDR3 covers 13 residues. In germline, CDR1 is MGHDK, CDR2 SYGVNS. Trimming shortened V by 4 bases and J by 8 bases, and 13 bases separated the two germline ends. The CDR3 nucleotides are TGTGCCAGCAGTGCCCACCGAAGCGGTACGCAGTATTTT. Translating gives CASSAHRSGTQYF.